Shown below are 11 T cell receptor beta chains from a single sample sequenced in a study of shared clonotypes between healthy human individuals. TCRdb's table, derived via immunoSEQ multiplex PCR, lists solely in-frame clones and lacks some. The sample has 2 million to 2.5 million clones, approximately 93% seen once. Sequencing was done on a sample of naive CD4+ T cells from PBMCs. This sample's subset: CD45RA+ positively selected. Source of these receptors: a man between 18 and 29 years old in good health. Some clones in this sample may be carry-over from other donors' samples.

The chain carries TRBV6-5 and TRBJ2-5; D is tentatively TRBD1 or TRBD2 (5 bases each). CDR3 length: 14 amino acids. Per the germline V gene, CDR1 is MNHEY and CDR2 is SVGAGI. The V and J ends lost 4 bases and 1 base respectively, with 10 bases between them. CDR3 residues: CASSSHGAQETQYF. In DNA form, the CDR3 reads TGTGCCAGCAGTTCCCACGGGGCCCAAGAGACCCAGTACTTC.

The rearrangement links TRBV9 to TRBJ1-4; 12 bases match TRBD1. Trimming cost V 4 bases and J 7 bases; bases outside gene matches: 8. Germline V CDR1 and CDR2: SGDLS, YYNGEE. There are 16 residues in the CDR3. The CDR3 nucleotides are TGTGCCAGCAGCCGGGACAGGGGGCTATTGGCTGAAAAACTGTTTTTT. Encoded protein: CASSRDRGLLAEKLFF.

The rearrangement joins TRBV7-8 to TRBJ1-4, with TRBD1 matching over 7 bases. There are 14 residues in the CDR3. Germline V gene sequence: CDR1 SGHVS, CDR2 FQNEAQ. V shed 5 bases and J 7 bases; nucleotides not matched to a gene: 7. The CDR3: CASSRQGQREKLFF. The CDR3 DNA reads as TGTGCCAGCAGCCGACAGGGTCAGCGTGAAAAACTGTTTTTT.

The J gene is TRBJ2-7, the V gene TRBV6-5, with 7 bases matching TRBD2. The CDR3 is made up of 14 amino acids. The germline V gene has CDR1 MNHEY and CDR2 SVGAGI. Trimming took 6 bases from V and 5 from J; bases not matched to a gene: 10. Written as DNA, the CDR3 is TGTGCCAGCAGCCGACTTTATGGACTAGACGAGCAGTACTTC. Its protein is CASSRLYGLDEQYF.

The chain has TRBV2 and TRBJ2-5; 9 bases are shared with TRBD2. Germline-derived CDR1 and CDR2 are SNHLY and FYNNEI. This CDR3 is 15 amino acids long. Germline trimming cut 5 bases from V and 3 bases from J; bases unmatched to any gene: 7. Here the CDR3 reads CASSIRTSVKETQYF. DNA for the CDR3: TGTGCCAGCAGTATAAGGACTAGCGTTAAAGAGACCCAGTACTTC.

The chain is built from TRBV14 and TRBJ2-1, with D possibly matching TRBD1 (5 bases). Germline V gene lookup returns CDR1 SGHDN and CDR2 FVKESK. There are 13 residues in the CDR3. V lost 4 bases, J lost 4 bases, and 8 bases lay in between. Here the CDR3 DNA reads TGTGCCAGCAGCCCGACAGATTACAATGAGCAGTTCTTC. This translates into CASSPTDYNEQFF. Full variable domain (outside the CDR3, taken from reference TRBV14 and TRBJ2-1): EAGVTQFPSHSVIEKGQTVTLRCDPISGHDNLYWYRRVMGKEIKFLLHFVKESKQDESGMPNNRFLAERTGGTYSTLKVQPAELEDSGVYFCASSPTDYNEQFFGPGTRLTVL.

The chain recombines TRBV19 with TRBJ1-3, with 8 bases identical to TRBD1. The V and J ends lost 3 bases and 0 bases, in that order; junction bases with no gene match: 7. Germline CDR1 reads LNHDA; CDR2 reads SQIVND (reference sequence). There are 17 residues in the CDR3. As DNA, the CDR3 is TGTGCCAGTAGTATCGGACAGGGATTCTACTCTGGAAACACCATATATTTT. Translating it yields CASSIGQGFYSGNTIYF.

The chain links TRBV5-4 to TRBJ2-5, with 8 bases identical to TRBD2. Germline values: CDR1 SGHNT, CDR2 YYREEE (reference sequence). This CDR3 is 17 amino acids long. V dropped 7 bases and J dropped 5; count of bases not matched to a gene: 19. DNA for the CDR3: TGTGCCAGCCGCTACGGTAGCGGGATTGAGCCGGGGGAGACCCAGTACTTC. Translating gives CASRYGSGIEPGETQYF.

The chain combines TRBV14 with TRBJ2-1; 7 bases are a match to TRBD1. The germline CDR1 and CDR2 sequences are SGHDN and FVKESK. V shed 0 bases, J shed 2 bases, and the junction held 7 bases outside the gene matches. This CDR3 region has 17 residues. The CDR3 loop is CASSQDPAGGPYNEQFF. In DNA form, the CDR3 reads TGTGCCAGCAGCCAAGATCCCGCAGGGGGTCCCTACAATGAGCAGTTCTTC. Full variable domain (remainder filled in from reference TRBV14 and TRBJ2-1): EAGVTQFPSHSVIEKGQTVTLRCDPISGHDNLYWYRRVMGKEIKFLLHFVKESKQDESGMPNNRFLAERTGGTYSTLKVQPAELEDSGVYFCASSQDPAGGPYNEQFFGPGTRLTVL.

The genes are TRBV5-1 and TRBJ2-3; D may be TRBD1 or TRBD2 (5 bases each). CDR1 and CDR2 from the germline V gene are SGHRS and YFSETQ. There are 15 residues in the CDR3. The V end was cut by 4 bases, the J end by 4 bases, with 16 bases between. This chain's CDR3 is CASSQTGGVPDTQYF. The DNA of the CDR3 is TGCGCCAGCAGCCAGACTGGGGGTGTGCCAGATACGCAGTATTTT.

This clone was recorded only once. The genes are TRBV27 and TRBJ2-1; 9 bases align to TRBD2. V was clipped by 5 bases and J by 3 bases; unmatched bases: 20. Germline V gene data show CDR1 as MNHEY and CDR2 as SMNVEV (reference sequence). This CDR3 region has 20 residues. As DNA, the CDR3 is TGTGCCAGCAGTACACCTTCTGAAAGCGGGAGGTCGGGACTCTACAATGAGCAGTTCTTC. Its protein is CASSTPSESGRSGLYNEQFF.